These 3 T cell receptor beta chains share one sample of origin, sequenced in a study of blood T cells in healthy people across ages. Alongside a J-beta primer mix, a sample-barcoded 5' primer served in a second PCR lasting roughly 6 to 11 cycles. One entry per CDR3 protein results from TCRdb running MiXCR on the 5' RACE reads. This table holds 650,000 to 700,000 distinct CDR3 sequences, approximately 30% found once. Input material: blood. These receptors were collected from a woman older than 75 in good health.

This clonotype was recorded many times. The chain recombines TRBV4-3 with TRBJ2-1; a weak D match, TRBD1 (5 bases). The germline gives CDR1 LGHNA, CDR2 YSLEER. The CDR3 totals 13 residues. Trimming removed 8 bases at V and 9 bases at J, with 17 bases between. The CDR3 spells CASAVSRVSEQFF. DNA for the CDR3: TGCGCCAGCGCCGTGAGCAGGGTGAGTGAGCAGTTCTTC.

This sequence joins TRBV25-1 and TRBJ2-3, with D tentatively TRBD1 (6 bases). Germline V gives CDR1 MGHDK, CDR2 SYGVNS. The CDR3 is made up of 14 amino acids. V lost 7 bases, J lost 6 bases, and 17 bases lay in between. DNA of the CDR3: TGTGCCAGCACTCCAGGGGCGAGTTGGGATACGCAGTATTTT. Amino acids: CASTPGASWDTQYF.

At least ten counts were recorded for this clonotype. This chain joins TRBV29-1 and TRBJ2-1; D might be TRBD2 (5 bases). The V end lost 7 bases, the J end lost 4 bases, and 14 bases lay between the germline ends. The CDR3 extends over 13 amino acids. Germline CDR1 and CDR2: SQVTM and ANQGSEA. The CDR3 region is CSAASNMYNEQFF. The CDR3 DNA sequence: TGCAGCGCTGCTAGCAACATGTACAATGAGCAGTTCTTC.